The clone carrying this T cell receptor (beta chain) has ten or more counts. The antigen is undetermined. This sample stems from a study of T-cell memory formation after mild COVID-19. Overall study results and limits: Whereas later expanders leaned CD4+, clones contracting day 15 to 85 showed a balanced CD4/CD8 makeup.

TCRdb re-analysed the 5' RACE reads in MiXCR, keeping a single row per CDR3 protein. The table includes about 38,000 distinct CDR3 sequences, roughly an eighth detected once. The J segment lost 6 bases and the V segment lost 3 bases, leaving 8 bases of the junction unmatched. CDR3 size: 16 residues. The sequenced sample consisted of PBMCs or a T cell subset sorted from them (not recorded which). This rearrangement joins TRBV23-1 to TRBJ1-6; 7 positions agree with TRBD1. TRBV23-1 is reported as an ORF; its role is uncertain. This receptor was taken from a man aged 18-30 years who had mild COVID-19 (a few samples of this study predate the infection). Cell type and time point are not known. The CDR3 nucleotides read TGCGCCAGCAGTCAGGCGGGACAGCAGGTTAATTCACCCCTCCACTTT. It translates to CASSQAGQQVNSPLHF.